The following is a TCR beta chain sequence with its context. The antigen it recognizes is unknown. Qualities for individual bases were not recorded, and no much larger clone is one base off. The data were obtained in a study of blood T cells in healthy people across ages (dated by TCRdb to between 2015 and 2016). In terms of the full investigation: In model experiments, template switching captured about one uniquely barcoded TCR beta cDNA molecule for every two T cells. The donors were split into four age groups: young (average 16 years), middle-aged (over 35), aged (roughly 68) and long-lived (over 75). Using the same blood draw, the study looked at two additional independent replicas of 1 million unique cDNA reads for two donors, one aged 18 to 30 and the other aged 80 or older. The study measured age-related changes in TCR beta repertoire diversity using deep sequencing normalized with unique cDNA molecular identifiers. To avoid experimental bias, donors of different ages were distributed randomly across sequencing lanes. Results and caveats for the whole study, not just this receptor: Total diversity estimates from one million sequenced T cells were considered lower bounds and underestimates. Observed TCR beta diversity per million T cells fell roughly linearly with age, and a significant reduction was already apparent by age roughly 40. Compared with the aged group, more naive CD4+ T cells, fewer expanded clones and increased TCR diversity were shown by the long-lived group, suggesting age selection. Observed TCR beta diversity correlated strongly with the percentage of naive T cells measured by flow cytometry. Since profiling was done on bulk unsorted PBMCs, naive and antigen-experienced compartments could not be conclusively compared. Because the CMV infection status of the donors was unknown, age-related changes in expanded clonotypes may potentially have been confounded.

The donors were around 39 Caucasian individuals from Russia, aged roughly 6 to 90 years, who were systemically healthy. Around 10 milliliters of peripheral blood were drawn from each donor into EDTA-treated Vacutainer tubes. Ficoll-Paque density-gradient centrifugation was used to isolate PBMCs, with at least 7 million per sample. Total RNA was extracted from PBMCs with Trizol reagent, with at least 6 micrograms obtained per sample. Naive CD45RAhigh/CD27high T cell percentages were measured by flow cytometry on a PBMC aliquot from every donor. The library was obtained by 5' RACE. Reads for this sample came from an Illumina HiSeq 2500. A second PCR of roughly 7 to 11 cycles was performed with a sample-barcoded 5' primer and a J-beta primer mix. A unique molecular identifier was introduced onto each TCR beta cDNA molecule by a template-switch 5' adaptor carrying 12 random nucleotides. Each sample yielded at least 3 million CDR3-containing paired-end reads. All of the RNA was converted into first-strand cDNA using the Mint cDNA synthesis kit, with a TRBC-specific oligonucleotide serving as the primer. After uracil-DNA glycosylase treatment, a first 18-cycle PCR used universal primers M1SS and BC2_uni_R on all cDNA. The original pipeline was this. For normalization, 1 million high-quality reads were randomly selected from each sample, with every read carrying a distinct molecular identifier. Instead of being binned into consensus sequences, reads that shared molecular identifiers were thrown out. MiTCR, run with a Q25 quality threshold and the strictest error-elimination algorithm, handled CDR3 identification, clonotype clustering and error correction. A nonparametric unseen species model with Euler transformation was used to estimate lower-bound total TCR beta diversity. TCRdb handled the public reads itself, with Q25 trimming in fastp and clone calling in MiXCR, and kept productive beta chains. Merged by CDR3 protein, the rows form single entries marked with the most common genes and DNA. It is TCRdb's table, rather than the study itself, that gives the V and J calls and clone size. The sample table lists roughly 800,000 distinct CDR3 sequences, roughly 50% of them with a count of one. The ten largest clones represent about 20% of the sample.

The sample taken for sequencing was blood. This TCR derives from a young man in good health.

The CDR3 region reads CASSCGLAGGVGELFF. The DNA sequence follows: TGTGCCAGCAGTTGCGGACTAGCGGGAGGCGTCGGGGAGCTGTTTTTT. The sequence is built from TRBV6-5 and TRBJ2-2, and TRBD2 aligns with 14 junction nucleotides. For CDR1 and CDR2, the germline V gene lists MNHEY and SVGAGI. There are 16 amino acids in the CDR3, from cysteine to phenylalanine inclusive. Only the CDR3 part of the read is kept: 48 bases, read in frame from the first base. V trim: 4 bases; J trim: 7 bases; unmatched bases: 5.